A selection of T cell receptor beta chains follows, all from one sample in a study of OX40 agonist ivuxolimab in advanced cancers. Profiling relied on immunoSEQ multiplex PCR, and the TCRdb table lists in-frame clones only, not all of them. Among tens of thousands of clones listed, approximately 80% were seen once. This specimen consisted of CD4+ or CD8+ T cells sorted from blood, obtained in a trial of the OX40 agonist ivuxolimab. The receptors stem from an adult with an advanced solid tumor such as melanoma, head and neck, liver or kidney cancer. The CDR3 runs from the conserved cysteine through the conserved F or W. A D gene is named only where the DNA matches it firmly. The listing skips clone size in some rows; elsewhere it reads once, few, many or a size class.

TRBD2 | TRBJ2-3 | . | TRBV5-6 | TGTGCCAGCAGCACCCGGACTAGCGGCACAGATACGCAGTATTTT | CASSTRTSGTDTQYF
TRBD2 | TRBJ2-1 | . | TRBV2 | TGTGCCAGCAGTGATGGGCGGGAGGGAACTCACAATGAGCAGTTCTTC | CASSDGREGTHNEQFF
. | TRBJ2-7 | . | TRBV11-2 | TGTGCCAGCAGCTTATTCAGGGGCCCCTACGAGCAGTACTTC | CASSLFRGPYEQYF
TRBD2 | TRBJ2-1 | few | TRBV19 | TGTGCCAGTAGTGCCAGGACTAGCGGGAGTTTGAATGAGCAGTTCTTC | CASSARTSGSLNEQFF
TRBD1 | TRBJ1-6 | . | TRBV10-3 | TGTGCCATCAGTGAGTCGGGAACAGGGGGCGCGGGATCACCCCTCCACTTT | CAISESGTGGAGSPLHF
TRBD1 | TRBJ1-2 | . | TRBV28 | TGTGCCAGCATTGCTCCCGGGACAGGGGTTGGCTACACCTTC | CASIAPGTGVGYTF
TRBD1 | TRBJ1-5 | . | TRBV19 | TGTGCCAGTAGCCCGACAGGGGCGCGCAATCAGCCCCAGCATTTT | CASSPTGARNQPQHF
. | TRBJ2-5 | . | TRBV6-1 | TGTGCCAGCAGTGAAAGAGGGGGAACCTTCTCCGAGACCCAGTACTTC | CASSERGGTFSETQYF
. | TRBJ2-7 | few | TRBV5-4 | TGTGCCAGCAGCTTGGAATTAGCCTCGGGCGAGCAGTACTTC | CASSLELASGEQYF
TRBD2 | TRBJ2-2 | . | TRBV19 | TGTGCCAGTAGCAGGGACTACAACACCGGGGAGCTGTTTTTT | CASSRDYNTGELFF
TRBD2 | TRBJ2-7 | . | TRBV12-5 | TGTGTTAGAGCGGGGTCCTACGAGCAGTACTTC | CVRAGSYEQYF
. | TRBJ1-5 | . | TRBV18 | TGTGCCAGCTCACCATCCATCAATCAGCCCCAGCATTTT | CASSPSINQPQHF
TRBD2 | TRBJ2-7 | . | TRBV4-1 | TGCGCCAGCAGCCAAGATGATTCTAGCGGGAGCTTCGAGCAGTACTTC | CASSQDDSSGSFEQYF